The 30 T cell receptor beta chains presented below share a single source sample, sequenced in a study of blood T cell repertoires in COVID-19. Clones were read by immunoSEQ multiplex PCR, and TCRdb kept only the in-frame ones, dropping some. Of about 170,000 clones in the sample, about 86% were seen once. Sequenced: peripheral blood. All receptors come from a man between 65 and 85 years old with active or convalescent COVID-19.

The chain is built from TRBV5-1 and TRBJ1-2; possibly TRBD1 for D (5 bases). Trimming left V 1 base short and J 4 bases short, with 17 bases between. Germline CDR1 and CDR2: SGHRS and YFSETQ. The CDR3 sequence is 16 residues long. This chain's CDR3 is CASSLTGDQSTYGYTF. The CDR3 region has the DNA TGCGCCAGCAGCTTGACAGGAGACCAGTCTACCTATGGCTACACCTTC.

V gene TRBV5-1 combines with J gene TRBJ1-2; TRBD1 matches 7 bases. J lost 5 bases, V lost 7 bases, and 2 bases had no gene match. The CDR3 is 11 amino acids. Germline-derived CDR1 and CDR2 are SGHRS and YFSETQ. The CDR3 sequence is CASGQEYGYTF. CDR3 bases: TGCGCCAGCGGACAGGAGTATGGCTACACCTTC.

V is TRBV5-1 and J is TRBJ2-3, with D perhaps TRBD2 (6 bases). CDR3 length: 17 residues. Trimming cost V 0 bases and J 2 bases, with 16 bases left between them. CDR1 and CDR2 from the germline V gene are SGHRS and YFSETQ. The CDR3 bases are TGCGCCAGCAGCTTGGGCCCTGCGGGGCTGCTCACAGATACGCAGTATTTT. Translating it yields CASSLGPAGLLTDTQYF.

This chain joins TRBV3-1 (or the pseudogene TRBV3-2) and TRBJ1-1; 10 nucleotides match TRBD1. CDR1 and CDR2 from the germline V gene are LGHDT and YNNKEL (reference sequence). The CDR3 covers 14 residues. Trimming cost V 4 bases and J 5 bases; bases outside gene matches: 4. The CDR3 is CASSPGTGETEAFF. CDR3 nucleotide sequence: TGTGCCAGCAGCCCCGGGACAGGGGAGACTGAAGCTTTCTTT.

The chain carries TRBV28 and TRBJ1-6; TRBD1 might be the D (6 bases). V shed 5 bases and J shed 8 bases, with 13 bases lying between them. Germline lookup yields CDR1 MDHEN and CDR2 SYDVKM. The CDR3 is 14 residues long. CDR3 coding DNA: TGTGCCAGCAGTCCCCGGGACAATCATTCACCCCTCCACTTT. As protein: CASSPRDNHSPLHF.

The rearrangement joins TRBV6-5 to TRBJ1-3; no clear D. The CDR3 covers 16 residues. The V end lost 0 bases, the J end lost 0 bases, and 9 bases lay between the germline ends. CDR1 and CDR2 from the germline V gene are MNHEY and SVGAGI. CDR3 amino acids: CASSYSRGGSGNTIYF. For the CDR3, the DNA is TGTGCCAGCAGTTACTCGAGAGGAGGCTCTGGAAACACCATATATTTT.

The J gene is TRBJ2-2, the V gene TRBV11-3; D may be TRBD2 (6 bases). This CDR3 has 16 residues. V gave up 5 bases and J gave up 6 bases, with 19 bases separating them. Germline assignment: CDR1 SGHNT and CDR2 YENEEA. CDR3 sequence: CASSPGPGRTAGELFF. CDR3 nucleotide sequence: TGTGCCAGCAGCCCGGGGCCAGGGAGGACGGCCGGGGAGCTGTTTTTT.

This chain uses TRBV6-5 with TRBJ1-5; D is unclear. The CDR3 has 14 residues. Germline assignment: CDR1 MNHEY and CDR2 SVGAGI. V dropped 2 bases and J dropped 4 bases, with 9 bases sitting between them. CDR3 nucleotide sequence: TGTGCCAGCAGTTACGGGCGGGATAATCAGCCCCAGCATTTT. Encoded protein: CASSYGRDNQPQHF.

The J gene is TRBJ2-2, the V gene TRBV19; 7 nucleotides line up with TRBD1. The germline V gene has CDR1 LNHDA and CDR2 SQIVND (reference sequence). The V gene end was trimmed by 2 bases and the J gene end by 1 base; junction bases not matched to a gene: 7. CDR3 size: 17 residues. CDR3 loop: CASSIRTTGRNTGELFF. The CDR3 DNA reads TGTGCCAGTAGTATAAGGACGACAGGGAGGAACACCGGGGAGCTGTTTTTT.

The chain carries TRBV28 and TRBJ2-2; D not certain. V lost 0 bases and J lost 2, with 4 bases in between. The CDR3 length is 14 residues. Germline assignment: CDR1 MDHEN and CDR2 SYDVKM. In DNA, the CDR3 is TGTGCCAGCAGTTTATGGTCTAACACCGGGGAGCTGTTTTTT. Protein product: CASSLWSNTGELFF.

This clone appeared a single time. The chain combines TRBV7-6 with TRBJ1-1; D is unresolved. This CDR3 has 13 residues. Germline assignment: CDR1 SGHVS and CDR2 FNYEAQ. V was trimmed by 6 bases and J by 6 bases, leaving 14 bases between them. The CDR3 DNA reads TGTGCCAGCAGTCCGCCACTCCGGGCTGAAGCTTTCTTT. Its protein product is CASSPPLRAEAFF.

The CDR3 DNA reads as TGTGCCAGCAGCTTTAACAGCTATAATGAAAAACTGTTTTTT. This translates into CASSFNSYNEKLFF. The chain joins TRBV11-2 to TRBJ1-4; no firm D call. The V and J ends lost 3 bases and 4 bases respectively, with 9 bases between them. CDR1 is SGHAT, CDR2 FQNNGV, per germline. The CDR3 runs 14 residues.

Notes on this clone: The junction does not match germline at one end; this may be a read error. V is TRBV28 and J is TRBJ2-3, with 9 bases matching TRBD2. The germline V gene has CDR1 MDHEN and CDR2 SYDVKM. The CDR3 totals 15 residues. The CDR3 DNA sequence: TGTGCCAGCAGTTCTCCGACTAGCGGATCCTTTAGGGTGGATTTT. Protein product: CASSSPTSGSFRVDF.

The V call is TRBV29-1, the J call TRBJ1-1, with D unclear. V was cut by 5 bases and J by 5 bases, with 12 bases left in between. Germline CDR1 is SQVTM and CDR2 is ANQGSEA. The CDR3 sequence is 12 residues long. CDR3 DNA sequence: TGCAGCGTTTCGCGAGGGCTAACTGAAGCTTTCTTT. This codes for CSVSRGLTEAFF.

The chain uses TRBV15 and TRBJ2-1, with TRBD1 as a possible D gene (7 bases). Looked up from germline, CDR1 is LNHNV and CDR2 is YYDKDF (reference sequence). V was shortened by 5 bases and J by 16 bases, with 15 bases between the two germline ends. The CDR3 has 11 residues. The DNA for the CDR3 is TGTGCCACCAGCCACACGGGGGACAGATTCTTC. Encoded protein: CATSHTGDRFF.

The V call is TRBV28, the J call TRBJ1-2, with D possibly being TRBD1 (5 bases). Trimming removed 2 bases from V and 0 bases from J, with 13 bases in between. Germline lookup yields CDR1 MDHEN and CDR2 SYDVKM. The CDR3 runs 16 residues. The CDR3 reads CASSLLPTAPNYGYTF. The CDR3 DNA reads as TGTGCCAGCAGTTTACTGCCGACAGCTCCTAACTATGGCTACACCTTC.

This clone was counted a few times. The chain links TRBV7-2 to TRBJ1-4, with D perhaps TRBD1 (5 bases). Trimming pared 1 base from V and 15 bases from J, leaving 9 bases between. The CDR3 consists of 11 residues. Germline CDR1 SGHTA, CDR2 FQGNSA. The CDR3 protein is CASSLGGTLFF. The CDR3 DNA follows: TGTGCCAGCAGCTTAGGAGGGACTTTGTTTTTT.

The V call is TRBV15, the J call TRBJ2-7, with 7 bases that match TRBD1. In germline, CDR1 is LNHNV, CDR2 YYDKDF (reference sequence). This CDR3 is built from 15 residues. V lost 5 bases to trimming and J lost 2 bases; unmatched junction nucleotides: 9. The CDR3 sequence is CATSLIRQGAYEQYF. The CDR3 DNA reads TGTGCCACCAGCCTAATTAGACAGGGAGCCTACGAGCAGTACTTC.

This clone was observed once. The chain joins TRBV18 to TRBJ1-1; D ambiguous. CDR3 size: 14 residues. The V end lost 2 bases, the J end lost 0 bases, and 7 bases lay between the germline ends. The V gene's germline CDR1 is KGHSH and CDR2 LQKENI. The CDR3 DNA follows: TGTGCCAGCTCACCAAGCGGGTTGAACACTGAAGCTTTCTTT. Translating it yields CASSPSGLNTEAFF. The full variable domain, rest sourced from reference TRBV18 and TRBJ1-1, is NAGVMQNPRHLVRRRGQEARLRCSPMKGHSHVYWYRQLPEEGLKFMVYLQKENIIDESGMPKERFSAEFPKEGPSILRIQQVVRGDSAAYFCASSPSGLNTEAFFGQGTRLTVV.

This rearrangement joins TRBV15 to TRBJ1-2; D is undetermined. This CDR3 contains 13 residues. Trimming left V 0 bases short and J 4 bases short, with 6 bases between. Germline V gene data show CDR1 as LNHNV and CDR2 as YYDKDF (reference sequence). CDR3: CATSRDQAYGYTF. For the CDR3, the DNA is TGTGCCACCAGCAGAGATCAGGCCTATGGCTACACCTTC.

The chain joins TRBV18 to TRBJ2-3; D might be TRBD1 (6 bases). The CDR3 length is 15 residues. Looked up from germline, CDR1 is KGHSH and CDR2 is LQKENI. Trimming shortened V by 2 bases and J by 0 bases, and 9 bases separated the two germline ends. This CDR3 reads CASSPVTGSTDTQYF. The CDR3 coding sequence is TGTGCCAGCTCACCAGTGACAGGAAGCACAGATACGCAGTATTTT.

The chain links TRBV4-1 to TRBJ1-5; a weak D match, TRBD1 (6 bases). CDR1 is MGHRA, CDR2 YSYEKL, per germline. The CDR3 extends over 17 amino acids. The V end lost 5 bases, the J end lost 9 bases, and 26 bases lay between the germline ends. The CDR3 spells CASSARGGTDRNGPQHF. The CDR3 DNA is TGCGCCAGCAGCGCGAGGGGGGGGACGGACCGCAATGGGCCCCAGCATTTT.

The chain recombines TRBV2 with TRBJ2-1; 7 nucleotides match TRBD2. The CDR3 is 15 residues long. The V gene end was trimmed by 11 bases and the J gene end by 9 bases; junction bases not matched to a gene: 19. Per germline, CDR1 SNHLY and CDR2 FYNNEI. CDR3: CALTRPAVRGFEQFF. CDR3 nucleotides: TGTGCCCTCACCCGACCGGCGGTGCGGGGGTTTGAGCAGTTCTTC.

The chain has TRBV10-1 and TRBJ1-1; 8 bases are a match to TRBD1. J lost 6 bases, V lost 2 bases, and 8 bases had no gene match. Germline V gene sequence: CDR1 WNHNN, CDR2 SYGVQD (reference sequence). This CDR3 has 15 amino acids. The CDR3 region has the DNA TGCGCCAGCAGTGAGGGTCAGGGGGCTCAGGCTGAAGCTTTCTTT. This sequence encodes CASSEGQGAQAEAFF.

This chain joins TRBV28 and TRBJ1-2, with no clear D. The germline V gene has CDR1 MDHEN and CDR2 SYDVKM. V was clipped by 6 bases and J by 5 bases, with 16 bases between them. The CDR3 consists of 14 residues. The CDR3 nucleotides read TGTGCCAGCAGAACCCCCGGGGAGAGTTATGGCTACACCTTC. Residues: CASRTPGESYGYTF.

The chain combines TRBV29-1 with TRBJ2-5, with D perhaps TRBD1 (6 bases). The CDR3 length is 13 residues. Germline V gives CDR1 SQVTM, CDR2 ANQGSEA. The V gene lost 6 bases and the J gene lost 5 bases, with 16 bases spanning the gap. CDR3 nucleotides: TGCAGCGTCGAGGGGGTAGCTTTTGAGACCCAGTACTTC. Translated: CSVEGVAFETQYF.

The rearrangement links TRBV7-2 to TRBJ1-3, with 7 bases matching TRBD1. CDR3 size: 16 residues. Germline V gene sequence: CDR1 SGHTA, CDR2 FQGNSA. Trimming at V came to 5 bases and at J to 2 bases, leaving 9 bases not matched to a gene. The CDR3 reads CASSLHSTGTGNTIYF. CDR3 nucleotides: TGTGCCAGCAGCCTACATTCGACAGGGACTGGAAACACCATATATTTT.

This clone was recorded a few times. The chain combines TRBV28 with TRBJ1-5; a weak D match, TRBD1 (5 bases). This CDR3 comprises 16 residues. Germline-derived CDR1 and CDR2 are MDHEN and SYDVKM. Trimming stripped 5 bases from V and 4 bases from J, with 18 bases between. The CDR3 DNA reads as TGTGCCAGCAGTCCCGGGGGACTCCTAAGTAATCAGCCCCAGCATTTT. This codes for CASSPGGLLSNQPQHF.

This chain connects TRBV7-2 to TRBJ2-5; D is uncertain. Trimming pared 2 bases from V and 1 base from J, leaving 8 bases between. The CDR3 has 14 amino acids. Germline V lookup: CDR1 SGHTA, CDR2 FQGNSA. Here the CDR3 reads CASSLLVSQETQYF. The CDR3 DNA sequence: TGTGCCAGCAGCTTATTGGTCAGCCAAGAGACCCAGTACTTC. Full variable domain (missing parts from reference TRBV7-2 and TRBJ2-5): GAGVSQSPSNKVTEKGKDVELRCDPISGHTALYWYRQSLGQGLEFLIYFQGNSAPDKSGLPSDRFSAERTGGSVSTLTIQRTQQEDSAVYLCASSLLVSQETQYFGPGTRLLVL.

V and J are TRBV19 and TRBJ2-4, with 7 positions matching TRBD1. Germline CDR1 LNHDA, CDR2 SQIVND (reference sequence). J gave up 7 bases and V 5 bases, and 14 bases lay outside the gene matches. This CDR3 is 16 amino acids long. This CDR3 reads CASSSPRTGARNIQYF. CDR3 sequence (DNA): TGTGCCAGTAGTTCCCCTCGGACAGGCGCCCGTAACATTCAGTACTTC.